This entry lists 10 T cell receptor beta chains sequenced from one sample in a study of T-cell memory formation after mild COVID-19. MiXCR, run by TCRdb on the 5' RACE reads, gives a single entry per CDR3 protein. In the table there are 140,000 to 150,000 distinct CDR3 sequences, about 23% of which are singletons. Sequencing input: PBMCs or a T cell subset sorted from them (not recorded which). These receptors originate from an adult woman who had mild COVID-19 (a few samples of this study predate the infection). Cell type and time point are not known.

This clonotype was found a few times. The V call is TRBV7-9, the J call TRBJ1-1; the D is unclear. Trimming stripped 1 base from V and 0 bases from J, with 9 bases between. Looked up from germline, CDR1 is SEHNR and CDR2 is FQNEAQ (reference sequence). CDR3 size: 15 residues. The CDR3 spells CASSLVPGVNTEAFF. The CDR3 nucleotides read TGTGCCAGCAGCTTAGTCCCGGGCGTGAACACTGAAGCTTTCTTT.

The genes are TRBV7-2 and TRBJ2-1, with 13 bases that match TRBD2. Germline CDR1 reads SGHTA; CDR2 reads FQGNSA. The junction had 4 bases not matched to a gene; V was cut back by 5 bases and J by 6 bases. The CDR3 contains 15 residues. The CDR3 protein is CASSRLAGGGNEQFF. CDR3 sequence (DNA): TGTGCCAGCAGCCGACTAGCGGGAGGAGGCAATGAGCAGTTCTTC.

V usage is TRBV5-7 and J usage is TRBJ2-3, with D unclear. TRBV5-7 has ORF status, its function being uncertain. This CDR3 is 14 amino acids long. V was clipped by 2 bases and J by 2 bases, with 9 bases between them. As DNA, the CDR3 is TGTGCCAGCAGCTTTATAGAATACACAGATACGCAGTATTTT. Its translation is CASSFIEYTDTQYF.

This clonotype occurred a few times. The CDR3: CASSHPGLAENIASTDTQYF. The CDR3 DNA sequence: TGTGCCAGCAGCCATCCGGGACTAGCGGAGAACATAGCGAGCACAGATACGCAGTATTTT. The chain couples TRBV5-5 to TRBJ2-3; TRBD2 matches 11 bases. The CDR3 consists of 20 residues. The V gene end was trimmed by 4 bases and the J gene end by 0 bases; junction bases not matched to a gene: 16. Germline V gene lookup returns CDR1 SGHKS and CDR2 YYEKEE (reference sequence).

In its sample, this clonotype was seen a few times. The gene calls are TRBV7-3 and TRBJ2-3, with D unclear. Trimming shortened V by 5 bases and J by 0 bases, and 12 bases separated the two germline ends. Looked up from germline, CDR1 is SGHTA and CDR2 is FQGTGA. The CDR3 runs to 15 residues. CDR3 sequence reads: CASSQIDGSTDTQYF. As DNA, the CDR3 is TGTGCCAGCAGCCAAATAGACGGTAGCACAGATACGCAGTATTTT.

This clonotype appeared a few times. V usage is TRBV6-5 and J usage is TRBJ2-1, with 8 bases matching TRBD2. The CDR3 totals 14 residues. Germline lookup yields CDR1 MNHEY and CDR2 SVGAGI. Trimming took 5 bases from V and 7 from J; bases not matched to a gene: 7. Here the CDR3 DNA reads TGTGCCAGCAGTAAGGGACTAGAGGGTAATGAGCAGTTCTTC. Translated: CASSKGLEGNEQFF.

The J gene is TRBJ2-5, the V gene TRBV6-5, with 9 bases matching TRBD2. Germline CDR1 is MNHEY and CDR2 is SVGAGI. Trimming removed 6 bases from V and 6 bases from J; junction bases left unmatched: 14. The CDR3 has 16 residues. CDR3 DNA: TGTGCCAGCAGCACCGTCCCTAGCGGGACTGGGAAGACCCAGTACTTC. Amino acids: CASSTVPSGTGKTQYF.

This chain connects TRBV12-3 or TRBV12-4 to TRBJ2-1, with D perhaps being TRBD1 or TRBD2 (5 bases each). The CDR3 totals 14 residues. V was shortened by 3 bases and J by 8 bases, with 14 bases between the two germline ends. The CDR3 region has the DNA TGTGCCAGCAGTTTCGGGGCAGGGACGGATGAGCAGTTCTTC. This codes for CASSFGAGTDEQFF.

This clonotype was detected only a few times. The CDR3 here is CASSADLWSYGYTF. The CDR3, as DNA: TGTGCCAGCAGTGCCGACTTATGGAGCTATGGCTACACCTTC. The rearrangement uses TRBV6-1 and TRBJ1-2; D not resolved. There are 14 residues in the CDR3. The germline V and J ends were trimmed by 4 bases and 4 bases, with 13 bases remaining between them. Germline V CDR1 and CDR2: MNHNS, SASEGT.

The CDR3 DNA sequence: TGTGCCATCAGTGAGAACGCAGTATCCTACGAGCAGTACTTC. Its translation: CAISENAVSYEQYF. This chain uses TRBV10-3 with TRBJ2-7; no firm D call. Germline CDR1 ENHRY, CDR2 SYGVKD. Between the trimmed V and J ends, which lost 2 bases and 1 base, there was a span of 9 bases. This CDR3 is 14 amino acids long.